This entry lists 8 T cell receptor beta chains sequenced from one sample in a study of cytomegalovirus exposure and HLA in healthy donors. The study ran its PCR with 60 Vbeta and 13 Jbeta primers. Clones were read by immunoSEQ multiplex PCR, and TCRdb kept only the in-frame ones, dropping some. Among approximately 190,000 clones listed, about 70% were seen once. Input material: PBMCs. The origin of the receptors is a woman younger than 45 in good health and CMV-seronegative.

This clone was seen more than once but under ten times. The chain recombines TRBV7-9 with TRBJ2-1; D not resolved. The CDR3 has 13 residues. The V and J ends lost 5 bases and 5 bases respectively, with 10 bases between them. Germline V gene lookup returns CDR1 SEHNR and CDR2 FQNEAQ (reference sequence). CDR3 DNA: TGTGCCAGCAGCCTCCAAAACAACAATGAGCAGTTCTTC. As protein: CASSLQNNNEQFF.

This clone has more than one count but fewer than ten. The chain carries TRBV27 and TRBJ2-7, with TRBD1 matching over 9 bases. With V trimmed by 6 bases and J by 7 bases, 13 bases remained unmatched. The CDR3 has 15 residues. Germline values: CDR1 MNHEY, CDR2 SMNVEV (reference sequence). The CDR3 loop is CASSFLGQGAEEQYF. The DNA of the CDR3 is TGTGCCAGCAGCTTCTTGGGACAGGGTGCGGAGGAGCAGTACTTC.

The rearrangement joins TRBV14 to TRBJ1-2; D gene uncertain. The ends were cut back, 1 base at V and 3 bases at J, with 9 bases in the middle. This CDR3 region has 14 residues. CDR1 SGHDN and CDR2 FVKESK come from the germline V gene. The CDR3 is CASSQAGSHYGYTF. CDR3 nucleotides: TGTGCCAGCAGCCAAGCCGGGAGTCACTATGGCTACACCTTC.

CDR3 in amino acids: CASSLGDSVWTSTDTQYF. For the CDR3, the DNA is TGTGCCAGCAGCTTAGGGGACTCTGTCTGGACTAGCACAGATACGCAGTATTTT. The chain joins TRBV7-3 to TRBJ2-3; TRBD2 might be the D (6 bases). The CDR3 is 18 amino acids. Deletions cut 2 bases from V and 0 bases from J, with 18 bases between. Germline loops: CDR1 SGHTA, CDR2 FQGTGA.

The chain couples TRBV19 to TRBJ2-1; 8 bases map to TRBD2. This CDR3 has 15 amino acids. The J segment lost 3 bases and the V segment lost 0 bases, leaving 1 base of the junction unmatched. The germline V gene has CDR1 LNHDA and CDR2 SQIVND (reference sequence). The CDR3, as DNA: TGTGCCAGTAGTATAGATCTAGCGGGCTACAATGAGCAGTTCTTC. It translates to CASSIDLAGYNEQFF. The entire variable domain, with the rest obtained from reference TRBV19 and TRBJ2-1, is as follows: DGGITQSPKYLFRKEGQNVTLSCEQNLNHDAMYWYRQDPGQGLRLIYYSQIVNDFQKGDIAEGYSVSREKKESFPLTVTSAQKNPTAFYLCASSIDLAGYNEQFFGPGTRLTVL.

This clone showed up just a few times. This chain joins TRBV6-5 and TRBJ1-5, with 9 bases matching TRBD1. The CDR3 sequence is 13 residues long. The V segment lost 5 bases and the J segment 7 bases; nucleotides outside the gene matches: 3. Germline assignment: CDR1 MNHEY and CDR2 SVGAGI. The CDR3 here is CASSRDRAQPQHF. The CDR3 nucleotides read TGTGCCAGCAGTAGGGACAGGGCGCAGCCCCAGCATTTT.

The chain carries TRBV5-4 and TRBJ2-7; 13 bases line up with TRBD2. Germline loops: CDR1 SGHNT, CDR2 YYREEE (reference sequence). V shed 4 bases, J shed 9 bases, and the junction held 10 bases outside the gene matches. The CDR3 contains 15 residues. This CDR3 reads CASSPWTSGGSGQYF. The CDR3 nucleotides are TGTGCCAGCAGCCCGTGGACTAGCGGGGGCTCCGGGCAGTACTTC. Drawing the rest from reference TRBV5-4 and TRBJ2-7, the complete variable domain is ETGVTQSPTHLIKTRGQQVTLRCSSQSGHNTVSWYQQALGQGPQFIFQYYREEENGRGNFPPRFSGLQFPNYSSELNVNALELDDSALYLCASSPWTSGGSGQYFGPGTRLTVT.

The rearrangement links TRBV9 to TRBJ1-1, with no clear D. V was pared by 0 bases and J by 3 bases, with 6 bases between. The CDR3 sequence is 13 residues long. The germline CDR1 and CDR2 sequences are SGDLS and YYNGEE. The CDR3, as DNA: TGTGCCAGCAGCGTAGATCCGGACACTGAAGCTTTCTTT. It is translated as CASSVDPDTEAFF.